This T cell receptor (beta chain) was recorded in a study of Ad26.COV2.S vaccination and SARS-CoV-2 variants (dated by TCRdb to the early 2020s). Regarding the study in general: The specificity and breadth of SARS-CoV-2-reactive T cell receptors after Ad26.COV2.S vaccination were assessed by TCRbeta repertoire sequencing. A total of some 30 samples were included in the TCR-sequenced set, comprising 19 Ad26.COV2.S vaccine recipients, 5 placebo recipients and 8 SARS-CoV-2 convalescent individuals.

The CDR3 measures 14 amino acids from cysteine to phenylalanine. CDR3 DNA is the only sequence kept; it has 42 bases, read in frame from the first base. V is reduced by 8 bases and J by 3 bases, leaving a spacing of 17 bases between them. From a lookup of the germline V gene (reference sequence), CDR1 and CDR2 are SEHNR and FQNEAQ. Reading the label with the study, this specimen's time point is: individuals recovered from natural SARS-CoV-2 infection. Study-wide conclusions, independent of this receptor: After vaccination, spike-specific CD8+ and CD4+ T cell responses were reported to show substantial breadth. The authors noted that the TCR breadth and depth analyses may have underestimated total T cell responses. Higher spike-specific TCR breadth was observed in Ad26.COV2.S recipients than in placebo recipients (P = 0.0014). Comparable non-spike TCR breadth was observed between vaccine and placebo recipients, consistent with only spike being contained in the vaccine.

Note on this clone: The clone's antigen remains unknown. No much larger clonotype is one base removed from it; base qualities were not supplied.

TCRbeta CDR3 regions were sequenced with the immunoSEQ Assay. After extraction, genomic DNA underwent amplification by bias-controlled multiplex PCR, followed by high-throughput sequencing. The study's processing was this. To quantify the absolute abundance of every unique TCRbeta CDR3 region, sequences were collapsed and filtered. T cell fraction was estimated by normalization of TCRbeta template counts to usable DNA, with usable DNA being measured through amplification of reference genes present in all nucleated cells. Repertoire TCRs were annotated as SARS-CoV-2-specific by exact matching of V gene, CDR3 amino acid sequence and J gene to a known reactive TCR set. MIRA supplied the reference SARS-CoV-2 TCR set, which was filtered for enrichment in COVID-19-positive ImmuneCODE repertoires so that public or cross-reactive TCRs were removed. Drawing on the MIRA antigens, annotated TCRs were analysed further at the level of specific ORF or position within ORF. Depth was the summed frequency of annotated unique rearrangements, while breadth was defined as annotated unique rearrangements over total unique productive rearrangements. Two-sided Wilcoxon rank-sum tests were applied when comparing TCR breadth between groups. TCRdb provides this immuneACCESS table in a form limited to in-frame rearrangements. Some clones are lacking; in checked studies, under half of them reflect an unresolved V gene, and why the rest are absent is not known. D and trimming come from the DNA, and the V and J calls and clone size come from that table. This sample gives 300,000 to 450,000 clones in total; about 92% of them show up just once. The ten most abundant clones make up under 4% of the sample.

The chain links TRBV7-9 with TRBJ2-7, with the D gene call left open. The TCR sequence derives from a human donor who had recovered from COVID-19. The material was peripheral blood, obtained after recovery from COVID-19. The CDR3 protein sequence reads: CASVSWGSRYEQYF. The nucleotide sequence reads TGTGCCAGCGTGAGTTGGGGATCCCGCTACGAGCAGTACTTC.